The 32 T cell receptor beta chains below were found in one sample sequenced in a study of T cell responses to AZD1222 COVID-19 vaccine. The repertoire was sequenced with immunoSEQ multiplex PCR; TCRdb's copy has only in-frame clones and lacks some. The sample shows about 110,000 clones, roughly 92% of them seen only once. The sample was peripheral blood, taken 28 days after the second AZD1222 dose. These receptor sequences come from an adult who received the AZD1222 COVID-19 vaccine.

This clone was recorded only once. The chain recombines TRBV3-1 (or the pseudogene TRBV3-2) with TRBJ2-1; tentatively, D is TRBD1 (6 bases). CDR1 LGHDT and CDR2 YNNKEL come from the germline V gene (reference sequence). The V end was cut by 0 bases, the J end by 1 base, with 19 bases between. The CDR3 consists of 19 residues. The CDR3, as DNA: TGTGCCAGCAGCCAAGATTGGGCCGGAGGACAGCAGTCCTACAATGAGCAGTTCTTC. It translates to CASSQDWAGGQQSYNEQFF.

This clone was seen just once. V gene TRBV7-8 combines with J gene TRBJ2-5; D gene unclear. Germline V CDR1 and CDR2: SGHVS, FQNEAQ. This CDR3 has 11 amino acids. V dropped 1 base and J dropped 4 bases, with 1 base sitting between them. Here the CDR3 DNA reads TGTGCCAGCAGCTTAGTAGAGACCCAGTACTTC. It yields the protein CASSLVETQYF.

The V and J genes are TRBV18 and TRBJ2-2; unclear D gene. Germline-derived CDR1 and CDR2 are KGHSH and LQKENI. V was trimmed by 3 bases and J by 3 bases, leaving 5 bases between them. The CDR3 is made up of 13 amino acids. For the CDR3, the DNA is TGTGCCAGCTCACCTTATTACACCGGGGAGCTGTTTTTT. This translates into CASSPYYTGELFF.

This clone was observed once. The chain joins TRBV9 to TRBJ2-2; no firm D call. Germline CDR1 SGDLS, CDR2 YYNGEE. V was shortened by 0 bases and J by 0 bases, with 3 bases between the two germline ends. The CDR3 totals 14 residues. The CDR3 nucleotides are TGTGCCAGCAGCGTAGCCTCGAACACCGGGGAGCTGTTTTTT. Amino acid sequence: CASSVASNTGELFF.

The chain couples TRBV18 to TRBJ1-1; 9 bases match TRBD1. The length of the CDR3 is 14 residues. Trimming took 2 bases from V and 7 from J; bases not matched to a gene: 5. Germline V gives CDR1 KGHSH, CDR2 LQKENI. Here the CDR3 DNA reads TGTGCCAGCTCACCAGAAAGACAGGGGGTTGAAGCTTTCTTT. Its translation: CASSPERQGVEAFF.

This chain links TRBV10-3 with TRBJ2-1, with a possible D match to TRBD2 (7 bases). Germline V lookup: CDR1 ENHRY, CDR2 SYGVKD. The CDR3 is 14 residues long. Trimming removed 8 bases from V and 7 bases from J, with 18 bases in between. Written as DNA, the CDR3 is TGTGCCATCGGGGTAAGGGGGGGGATAAATGAGCAGTTCTTC. Translating it yields CAIGVRGGINEQFF.

The J gene is TRBJ1-2, the V gene TRBV14; the match to TRBD1 covers 9 bases. This CDR3 is built from 15 residues. Trimming at V came to 3 bases and at J to 8 bases, leaving 10 bases not matched to a gene. Germline values: CDR1 SGHDN, CDR2 FVKESK. CDR3: CASSQLTGGVGGYTF. The CDR3 nucleotides are TGTGCCAGCAGCCAGTTAACAGGGGGCGTCGGAGGCTACACCTTC.

This chain links TRBV5-4 with TRBJ2-3; D gene uncertain. Germline-derived CDR1 and CDR2 are SGHNT and YYREEE (reference sequence). V was shortened by 1 base and J by 0 bases, with 6 bases between the two germline ends. This CDR3 comprises 14 residues. The CDR3 is CASSLQQSTDTQYF. The DNA of the CDR3 is TGTGCCAGCAGCTTGCAACAGAGCACAGATACGCAGTATTTT.

The chain is built from TRBV19 and TRBJ1-1, with 8 positions matching TRBD1. The CDR3 is 14 residues long. The trim removed 5 bases at V and 6 bases at J, leaving 8 bases unmatched. Germline values: CDR1 LNHDA, CDR2 SQIVND (reference sequence). The CDR3 coding sequence is TGTGCCAGTAGTTCAATCAGGGGGCAACCTGAAGCTTTCTTT. As protein: CASSSIRGQPEAFF.

To note about this clone: Germline is not matched at one junction end, which may reflect a read error. J is TRBJ2-3 and V is TRBV2; TRBD2 matches 9 bases. CDR1 SNHLY and CDR2 FYNNEI come from the germline V gene. The CDR3 is 13 amino acids. This CDR3 reads CASSEDALAGPNF. The CDR3 DNA follows: TGTGCCAGCAGTGAAGATGCGCTAGCGGGGCCTAATTTT.

The chain joins TRBV5-1 to TRBJ2-7; D may match TRBD1 or TRBD2 (5 bases each). Between the trimmed V and J ends, which lost 10 bases and 0 bases, there was a span of 11 bases. The CDR3 length is 12 residues. Germline CDR1 reads SGHRS; CDR2 reads YFSETQ. CDR3 DNA: TGCGCCCCGGGGACCGACTCCTACGAGCAGTACTTC. It yields the protein CAPGTDSYEQYF.

This clone occurred once. This sequence joins TRBV3-1 (or the pseudogene TRBV3-2) and TRBJ2-3; 11 nucleotides agree with TRBD2. The CDR3 runs to 15 residues. V gave up 2 bases and J gave up 6 bases; unmatched junction bases: 4. The germline gives CDR1 LGHDT, CDR2 YNNKEL (reference sequence). Here the CDR3 reads CASSQLAGGGDTQYF. In DNA, the CDR3 is TGTGCCAGCAGCCAACTAGCGGGGGGCGGGGATACGCAGTATTTT.

The chain has TRBV11-1 and TRBJ1-2, with 7 nucleotides matching TRBD1. Germline CDR1 reads SGHAT; CDR2 reads FQDESV (reference sequence). CDR3 length: 14 residues. V was clipped by 5 bases and J by 5 bases; unmatched bases: 8. CDR3: CASSGGTVSYGYTF. As DNA, the CDR3 is TGTGCCAGCAGCGGTGGGACAGTCAGTTATGGCTACACCTTC. The full variable domain, rest sourced from reference TRBV11-1 and TRBJ1-2, is EAEVAQSPRYKITEKSQAVAFWCDPISGHATLYWYRQILGQGPELLVQFQDESVVDDSQLPKDRFSAERLKGVDSTLKIQPAELGDSAMYLCASSGGTVSYGYTFGSGTRLTVV.

The chain joins TRBV11-1 to TRBJ2-2; D is tentatively TRBD1 or TRBD2 (6 bases each). With 7 bases removed from V and 4 bases from J, the gap between germline ends came to 19 bases. Germline V gene sequence: CDR1 SGHAT, CDR2 FQDESV (reference sequence). This CDR3 is built from 16 residues. The CDR3 DNA is TGTGCCAGCACTAAAAGGGGGGCAACAGTCACCGGGGAGCTGTTTTTT. It codes for CASTKRGATVTGELFF.

This rearrangement joins TRBV5-4 to TRBJ2-7, with 7 bases identical to TRBD1. This CDR3 comprises 13 residues. The J segment lost 4 bases and the V segment lost 4 bases, leaving 5 bases of the junction unmatched. Germline V gives CDR1 SGHNT, CDR2 YYREEE (reference sequence). For the CDR3, the DNA is TGTGCCAGCAGCATGGACAGGTTGTACGAGCAGTACTTC. Protein: CASSMDRLYEQYF.

As to this clone: The junction and the germline gene differ at one end; a read error may be behind it. V usage is TRBV11-2 and J usage is TRBJ2-7, with D unresolved. The germline gives CDR1 SGHAT, CDR2 FQNNGV. The CDR3 contains 14 residues. DNA of the CDR3: TGTGCCAGCACCTTATACTCCAGCTCCTACGAGCAGTACTTC. It codes for CASTLYSSSYEQYF.

The V and J genes are TRBV6-5 and TRBJ1-4, with a possible D match to TRBD1 (6 bases). Germline loops: CDR1 MNHEY, CDR2 SVGAGI. V was shortened by 8 bases and J by 10 bases, with 17 bases between the two germline ends. The CDR3 totals 13 residues. The CDR3 reads CASLMGAEVKLFF. DNA of the CDR3: TGTGCCAGCCTCATGGGGGCGGAGGTAAAACTGTTTTTT.

The J gene is TRBJ2-1, the V gene TRBV6-5; D may be TRBD1 (5 bases). The germline V gene encodes CDR1 MNHEY and CDR2 SVGAGI. The CDR3 spans 15 residues. Trimming shortened V by 2 bases and J by 0 bases, and 8 bases separated the two germline ends. The CDR3 DNA is TGTGCCAGCAGTTACGGTGGGGCCTCCTACAATGAGCAGTTCTTC. Translating it yields CASSYGGASYNEQFF.

V is TRBV19 and J is TRBJ1-2; D ambiguous. The CDR3 covers 15 residues. CDR1 and CDR2 (germline): LNHDA, SQIVND (reference sequence). The V gene lost 5 bases and the J gene lost 4 bases, with 17 bases spanning the gap. The CDR3 sequence is CASSARFDRGYGYTF. The CDR3, as DNA: TGTGCCAGTAGTGCGCGTTTCGATCGGGGCTATGGCTACACCTTC.

In nucleotides, the CDR3 is TGTGCCAGCAGTGAAGCGCTCCACAACTATGGCTACACCTTC. As protein: CASSEALHNYGYTF. This chain links TRBV2 with TRBJ1-2; D gene ambiguous. CDR1 is SNHLY, CDR2 FYNNEI, per germline. V dropped 0 bases and J dropped 2 bases, with 7 bases sitting between them. The CDR3 runs 14 residues. The full variable domain, rest sourced from reference TRBV2 and TRBJ1-2, is EPEVTQTPSHQVTQMGQEVILRCVPISNHLYFYWYRQILGQKVEFLVSFYNNEISEKSEIFDDQFSVERPDGSNFTLKIRSTKLEDSAMYFCASSEALHNYGYTFGSGTRLTVV.

The chain recombines TRBV11-1 with TRBJ2-7; D is unresolved. The germline V gene encodes CDR1 SGHAT and CDR2 FQDESV (reference sequence). V was trimmed by 3 bases and J by 4 bases, leaving 4 bases between them. The CDR3 spans 11 residues. CDR3 DNA sequence: TGTGCCAGCAGCTTTCAGTACGAGCAGTACTTC. The encoded protein is CASSFQYEQYF.

The chain links TRBV25-1 to TRBJ2-3; D gene unclear. Germline loops: CDR1 MGHDK, CDR2 SYGVNS. The V end lost 8 bases, the J end lost 5 bases, and 11 bases lay between the germline ends. The CDR3 runs 12 residues. The CDR3 loop reads CASSGPVDTQYF. CDR3 bases: TGTGCCAGCTCAGGACCGGTAGATACGCAGTATTTT.

V gene TRBV11-2 combines with J gene TRBJ2-1; TRBD1 matches 7 bases. V gave up 4 bases and J gave up 14 bases; unmatched junction bases: 14. Germline lookup yields CDR1 SGHAT and CDR2 FQNNGV. The CDR3 is 14 amino acids. Here the CDR3 reads CASSYSRTGDFEFF. The CDR3 bases are TGTGCCAGCAGCTATTCGAGGACAGGCGATTTTGAGTTCTTC.

The CDR3 spells CASSLDQGGGPYNEQFF. For the CDR3, the DNA is TGTGCCAGCAGCTTAGATCAGGGCGGGGGGCCCTACAATGAGCAGTTCTTC. The rearrangement uses TRBV11-2 and TRBJ2-1; 8 nucleotides align to TRBD2. CDR1 and CDR2 (germline): SGHAT, FQNNGV. The CDR3 runs 17 residues. V trimming: 0 bases; J trimming: 2 bases; junction bases outside the gene matches: 6.

The chain links TRBV5-1 to TRBJ1-3; no reliable D call. The CDR3 covers 15 residues. V was trimmed by 4 bases and J by 0 bases, leaving 11 bases between them. Germline lookup yields CDR1 SGHRS and CDR2 YFSETQ. The DNA of the CDR3 is TGCGCCAGCAGCATGGACGGATACTCTGGAAACACCATATATTTT. The encoded protein is CASSMDGYSGNTIYF.

The J gene is TRBJ1-4, the V gene TRBV6-1; D may be TRBD1 (6 bases). The CDR3 is 16 residues long. With 4 bases removed from V and 6 bases from J, the gap between germline ends came to 18 bases. Germline V gene lookup returns CDR1 MNHNS and CDR2 SASEGT. The CDR3 is CASSVLQGLGDEKLFF. For the CDR3, the DNA is TGTGCCAGCAGTGTATTACAGGGTCTGGGGGATGAAAAACTGTTTTTT.

This chain uses TRBV11-2 with TRBJ2-5; D possibly corresponds to TRBD1 (5 bases). Trimming stripped 1 base from V and 3 bases from J, with 18 bases between. Germline CDR1 reads SGHAT; CDR2 reads FQNNGV. This CDR3 contains 17 residues. The CDR3 coding sequence is TGTGCCAGCAGCTTAGCCGGACACCGAGCATTCAAAGAGACCCAGTACTTC. It yields the protein CASSLAGHRAFKETQYF.

V gene TRBV9 combines with J gene TRBJ2-2; maybe TRBD1 (5 bases). Germline values: CDR1 SGDLS, CDR2 YYNGEE. V shed 4 bases and J shed 4 bases, with 11 bases lying between them. There are 14 residues in the CDR3. The CDR3 region has the DNA TGTGCCAGCAGCATAGGGCAGGGCACCGGGGAGCTGTTTTTT. Protein product: CASSIGQGTGELFF.

The chain couples TRBV10-3 to TRBJ2-5; TRBD2 matches 10 bases. The V gene's germline CDR1 is ENHRY and CDR2 SYGVKD. V gave up 3 bases and J gave up 1 base; unmatched junction bases: 5. The CDR3 has 16 residues. For the CDR3, the DNA is TGTGCCATCAGTGACCAACGACTAGCGGGCCAAGAGACCCAGTACTTC. Amino acids: CAISDQRLAGQETQYF.

The chain recombines TRBV19 with TRBJ2-3, with D hard to call. The CDR3 contains 14 residues. The ends were cut back, 5 bases at V and 4 bases at J, with 13 bases in the middle. Germline V lookup: CDR1 LNHDA, CDR2 SQIVND (reference sequence). The CDR3 loop is CASSSPSRADTQYF. The DNA for the CDR3 is TGTGCCAGTAGTTCCCCTTCCAGAGCAGATACGCAGTATTTT.

The rearrangement links TRBV29-1 to TRBJ2-7; 8 bases map to TRBD1. V shed 7 bases and J 4 bases; nucleotides not matched to a gene: 9. Germline V gene data show CDR1 as SQVTM and CDR2 as ANQGSEA. CDR3 length equals 13 residues. In DNA, the CDR3 is TGCAGCGCCTTCCGGGACAGGTCGTACGAGCAGTACTTC. Translated, it gives CSAFRDRSYEQYF.

The table lists this clone with a count of one. The chain employs TRBV28 and TRBJ1-2, with D possibly matching TRBD1 (6 bases). Trimming cost V 3 bases and J 5 bases, with 13 bases left between them. The germline CDR1 and CDR2 sequences are MDHEN and SYDVKM. This CDR3 is 14 amino acids long. The CDR3 here is CASSFRGGTYGYTF. The DNA for the CDR3 is TGTGCCAGCAGTTTCAGGGGTGGGACTTATGGCTACACCTTC.